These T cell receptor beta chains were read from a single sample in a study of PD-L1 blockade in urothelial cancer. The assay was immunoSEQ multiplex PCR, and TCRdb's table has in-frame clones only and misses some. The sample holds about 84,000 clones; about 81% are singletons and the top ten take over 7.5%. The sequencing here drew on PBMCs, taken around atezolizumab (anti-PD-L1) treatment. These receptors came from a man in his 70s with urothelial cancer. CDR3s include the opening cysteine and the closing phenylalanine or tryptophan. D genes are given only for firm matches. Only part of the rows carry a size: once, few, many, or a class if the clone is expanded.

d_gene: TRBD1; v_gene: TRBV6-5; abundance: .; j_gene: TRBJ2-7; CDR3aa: CASSYRTGEQYF; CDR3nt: TGTGCCAGCAGTTACCGGACAGGCGAGCAGTACTTC
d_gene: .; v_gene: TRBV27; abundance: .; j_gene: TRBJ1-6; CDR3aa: CASSLFGGGSYNSPLHF; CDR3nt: TGTGCCAGCAGTTTATTTGGGGGCGGCTCCTATAATTCACCCCTCCACTTT
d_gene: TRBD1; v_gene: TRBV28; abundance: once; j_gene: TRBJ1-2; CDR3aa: CASYNPDRGRGYTF; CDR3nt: TGTGCCAGTTACAATCCCGACAGGGGTCGAGGCTACACCTTC
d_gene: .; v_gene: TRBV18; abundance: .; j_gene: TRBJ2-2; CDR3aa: CASSPGHIRTTHTGELFF; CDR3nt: TGTGCCAGCTCACCCGGCCACATAAGGACAACCCACACCGGGGAGCTGTTTTTT
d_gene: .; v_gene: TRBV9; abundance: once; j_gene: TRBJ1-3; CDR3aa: CASSPRQSSGNTIYF; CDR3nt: TGTGCCAGCAGCCCCCGACAAAGCTCTGGAAACACCATATATTTT
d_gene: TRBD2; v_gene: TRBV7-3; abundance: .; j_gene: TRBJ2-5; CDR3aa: CASSLSGLAKETQYF; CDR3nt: TGTGCCAGCAGCTTAAGTGGACTAGCCAAAGAGACCCAGTACTTC
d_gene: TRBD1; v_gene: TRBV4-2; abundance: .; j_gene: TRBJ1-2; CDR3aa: CASSQDTAGGSGYTF; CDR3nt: TGTGCCAGCAGCCAAGATACCGCAGGGGGGAGCGGCTACACCTTC
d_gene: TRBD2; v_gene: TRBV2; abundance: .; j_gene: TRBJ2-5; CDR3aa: CASRPSGGRRETQYF; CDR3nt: TGTGCCAGCAGACCTAGCGGGGGCCGTAGAGAGACCCAGTACTTC
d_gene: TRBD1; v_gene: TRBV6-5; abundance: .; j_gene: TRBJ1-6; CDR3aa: CASSWDRGSDSPLHF; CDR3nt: TGTGCCAGCAGTTGGGACAGGGGGTCTGATTCACCCCTCCACTTT
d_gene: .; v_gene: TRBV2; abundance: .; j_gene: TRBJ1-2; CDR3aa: CASSEGQGGNYGYTF; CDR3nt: TGTGCCAGCAGTGAAGGGCAGGGCGGAAACTATGGCTACACCTTC
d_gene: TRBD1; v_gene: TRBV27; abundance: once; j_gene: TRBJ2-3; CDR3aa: CASTSNRQGTDTQYF; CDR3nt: TGTGCCAGCACCTCAAACCGACAGGGTACAGATACGCAGTATTTT
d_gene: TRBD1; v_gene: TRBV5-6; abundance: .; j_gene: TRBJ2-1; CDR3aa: CASSFSYRGRQFF; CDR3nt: TGTGCCAGCAGCTTCAGCTACAGGGGGCGGCAGTTCTTC
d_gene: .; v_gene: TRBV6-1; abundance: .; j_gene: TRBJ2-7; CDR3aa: CASSESPSYEQYF; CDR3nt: TGTGCCAGCAGTGAAAGCCCTTCCTACGAGCAGTACTTC
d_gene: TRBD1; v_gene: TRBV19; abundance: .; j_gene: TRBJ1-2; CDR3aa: CASSMYYRGHDGHGYGYTF; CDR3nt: TGTGCCAGTAGTATGTATTACAGGGGGCACGATGGACATGGCTATGGCTACACCTTC
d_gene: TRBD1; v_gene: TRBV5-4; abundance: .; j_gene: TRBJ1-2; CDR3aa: CASSWGQGMGNYGYTF; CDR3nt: TGTGCCAGCAGCTGGGGACAGGGTATGGGTAACTATGGCTACACCTTC
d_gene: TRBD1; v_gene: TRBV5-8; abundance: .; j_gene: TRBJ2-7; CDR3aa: CASSWTGGVIYEQYF; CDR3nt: TGTGCCAGCAGCTGGACAGGGGGCGTCATCTACGAGCAGTACTTC
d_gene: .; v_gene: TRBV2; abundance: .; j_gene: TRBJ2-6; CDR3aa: CASSMGQPSSGANVLTF; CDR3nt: TGTGCCAGCAGTATGGGCCAGCCAAGCTCTGGGGCCAACGTCCTGACTTTC
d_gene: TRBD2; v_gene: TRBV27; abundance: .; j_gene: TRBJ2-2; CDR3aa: CASTPLRAGGNTGELFF; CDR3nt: TGTGCCAGCACCCCCCTTCGGGCGGGGGGGAACACCGGGGAGCTGTTTTTT
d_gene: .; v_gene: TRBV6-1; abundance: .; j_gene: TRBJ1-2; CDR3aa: CASRVSPANYGYTF; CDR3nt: TGTGCCAGCAGGGTATCGCCAGCTAACTATGGCTACACCTTC
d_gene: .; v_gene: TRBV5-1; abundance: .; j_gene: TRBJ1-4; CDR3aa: CASSLSIQGANEKLFF; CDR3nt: TGCGCCAGCAGCCTTAGTATCCAGGGCGCTAATGAAAAACTGTTTTTT
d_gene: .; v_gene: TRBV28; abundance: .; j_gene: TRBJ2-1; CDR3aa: CASFSGENNEQFF; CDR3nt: TGTGCCAGCTTTAGCGGAGAAAACAATGAGCAGTTCTTC
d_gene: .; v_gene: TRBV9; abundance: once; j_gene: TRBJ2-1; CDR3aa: CASSVGPVNEQFF; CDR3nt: TGTGCCAGCAGCGTAGGTCCGGTCAATGAGCAGTTCTTC
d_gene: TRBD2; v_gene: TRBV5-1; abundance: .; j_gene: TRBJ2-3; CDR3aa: CASSQTSGSGTDTQYF; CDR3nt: TGCGCCAGCAGCCAAACTAGCGGGAGTGGTACAGATACGCAGTATTTT
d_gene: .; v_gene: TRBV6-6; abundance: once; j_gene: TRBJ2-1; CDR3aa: CASSYPDNEQFF; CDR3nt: TGTGCCAGCAGTTATCCGGACAATGAGCAGTTCTTC
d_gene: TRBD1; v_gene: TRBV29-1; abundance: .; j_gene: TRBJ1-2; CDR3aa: CSVEPGQGIGGYTF; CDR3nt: TGCAGCGTTGAACCGGGACAGGGGATAGGGGGCTACACCTTC
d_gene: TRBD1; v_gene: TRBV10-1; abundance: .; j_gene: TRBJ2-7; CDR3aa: CASNAGTGEQYF; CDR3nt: TGCGCCAGCAACGCCGGGACAGGGGAACAGTACTTC
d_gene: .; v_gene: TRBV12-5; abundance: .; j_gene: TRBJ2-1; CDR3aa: CASLTEISYNEQFF; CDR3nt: TGTGCTAGCTTAACGGAGATCTCCTACAATGAGCAGTTCTTC
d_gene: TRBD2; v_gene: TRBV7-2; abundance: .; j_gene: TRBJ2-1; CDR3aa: CASSSRAGAHNEQFF; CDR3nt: TGTGCCAGCAGCTCTAGGGCGGGAGCCCACAATGAGCAGTTCTTC
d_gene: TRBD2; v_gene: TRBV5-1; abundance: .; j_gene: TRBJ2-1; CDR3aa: CASSLAGGGSYNEQFF; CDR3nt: TGCGCCAGCAGCTTGGCCGGCGGGGGAAGCTACAATGAGCAGTTCTTC
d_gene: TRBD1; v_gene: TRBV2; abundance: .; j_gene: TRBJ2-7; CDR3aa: CASSLDRFTNYEQYF; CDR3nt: TGTGCCAGCAGTTTGGACAGGTTTACCAACTACGAGCAGTACTTC
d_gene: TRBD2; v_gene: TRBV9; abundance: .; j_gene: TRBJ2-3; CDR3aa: CASSATSGRRDTQYF; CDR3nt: TGTGCCAGCAGCGCAACTAGCGGGAGACGAGATACGCAGTATTTT
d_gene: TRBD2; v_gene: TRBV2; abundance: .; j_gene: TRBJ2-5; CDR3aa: CASHGGTSGGAWETQYF; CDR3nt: TGTGCCAGCCACGGGGGGACTAGCGGGGGGGCCTGGGAGACCCAGTACTTC
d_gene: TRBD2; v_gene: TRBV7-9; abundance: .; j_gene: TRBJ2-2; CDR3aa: CASSDSGLAGGRNTGELFF; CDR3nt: TGTGCCAGCAGCGATTCGGGACTAGCGGGAGGAAGGAACACCGGGGAGCTGTTTTTT